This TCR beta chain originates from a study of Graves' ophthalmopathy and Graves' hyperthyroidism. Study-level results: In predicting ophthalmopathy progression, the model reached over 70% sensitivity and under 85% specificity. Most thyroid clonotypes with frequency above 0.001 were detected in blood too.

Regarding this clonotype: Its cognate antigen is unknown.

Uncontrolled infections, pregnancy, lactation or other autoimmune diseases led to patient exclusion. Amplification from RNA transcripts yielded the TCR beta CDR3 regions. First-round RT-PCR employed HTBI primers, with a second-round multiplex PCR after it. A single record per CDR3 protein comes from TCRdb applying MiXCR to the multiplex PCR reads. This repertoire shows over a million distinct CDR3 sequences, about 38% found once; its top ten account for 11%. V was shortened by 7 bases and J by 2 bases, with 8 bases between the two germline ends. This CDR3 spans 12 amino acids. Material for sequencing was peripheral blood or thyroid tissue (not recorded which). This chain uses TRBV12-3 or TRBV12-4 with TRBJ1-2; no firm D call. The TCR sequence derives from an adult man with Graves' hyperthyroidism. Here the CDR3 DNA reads TGTGCCAGCACGGCAGTGAACTATGGCTACACCTTC. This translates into CASTAVNYGYTF.